The 27 T cell receptor beta chains below all came from one sample that was sequenced in a study of blood T cell repertoires in COVID-19. Sequenced by immunoSEQ multiplex PCR; TCRdb stores in-frame clones only, minus some. The sample consists of 240,000 or so clones, about four fifths of them appearing once. The sample consisted of peripheral blood. These receptors were collected from a woman older than 75 with COVID-19, enrolled during active disease.

The V gene is TRBV18, the J gene TRBJ2-3, with TRBD1 identical over 7 bases. CDR3 size: 15 residues. V gave up 5 bases and J gave up 0 bases; unmatched junction bases: 5. The germline V gene has CDR1 KGHSH and CDR2 LQKENI. The CDR3 DNA reads as TGTGCCAGCTCAGGGACAGTTTCTAGCACAGATACGCAGTATTTT. Protein product: CASSGTVSSTDTQYF.

The gene calls are TRBV7-2 and TRBJ1-2; 7 bases map to TRBD1. V lost 5 bases and J lost 8; bases outside the gene matches: 8. Germline V gene lookup returns CDR1 SGHTA and CDR2 FQGNSA. CDR3 length: 13 residues. The chain's CDR3 is CASSLERGHGYTF. For the CDR3, the DNA is TGTGCCAGCAGCCTGGAAAGGGGGCACGGCTACACCTTC.

This clone was seen a few times. The V and J genes are TRBV5-1 and TRBJ2-5; 8 positions match TRBD1. This CDR3 is 13 amino acids long. V shed 2 bases and J 5 bases; nucleotides not matched to a gene: 2. Germline V lookup: CDR1 SGHRS, CDR2 YFSETQ. CDR3: CASSFQGAETQYF. CDR3 DNA: TGCGCCAGCAGCTTCCAGGGGGCGGAGACCCAGTACTTC.

This sequence joins TRBV6-5 and TRBJ2-3; a weak D match, TRBD1 (5 bases). Germline CDR1 and CDR2: MNHEY and SVGAGI. V lost 5 bases to trimming and J lost 2 bases, with 11 bases between them. This CDR3 comprises 14 residues. CDR3 nucleotide sequence: TGTGCCAGCAGTAACAGGTTCCTCACAGATACGCAGTATTTT. Protein: CASSNRFLTDTQYF.

The rearrangement links TRBV5-1 to TRBJ1-6; D might be TRBD1 (5 bases). Germline V gene data show CDR1 as SGHRS and CDR2 as YFSETQ. This CDR3 comprises 15 residues. V shed 0 bases and J shed 5 bases, with 9 bases lying between them. CDR3 protein: CASSLVQGNNSPLHF. For the CDR3, the DNA is TGCGCCAGCAGCTTGGTTCAGGGCAATAATTCACCCCTCCACTTT.

About this clone itself: Relative to the germline gene, one junction end is altered; a read error may explain this. The rearrangement links TRBV27 to TRBJ1-3; a possible D gene is TRBD1 (5 bases). This CDR3 has 14 amino acids. CDR1 and CDR2 from the germline V gene are MNHEY and SMNVEV (reference sequence). The CDR3 here is CASSLSGAGNTIYF. The CDR3 DNA reads as TGTGCCAGCAGTTTATCAGGGGCTGGGAACACCATATATTTT.

The chain links TRBV2 to TRBJ1-2; D uncertain. This CDR3 spans 14 amino acids. V was trimmed by 1 base and J by 1 base, leaving 7 bases between them. Germline CDR1 is SNHLY and CDR2 is FYNNEI. The CDR3 DNA reads as TGTGCCAGCAGTGAAGGGCGGATTAACTATGGCTACACCTTC. This sequence encodes CASSEGRINYGYTF.

This chain connects TRBV9 to TRBJ2-7; no firm D call. This CDR3 has 13 residues. The germline gives CDR1 SGDLS, CDR2 YYNGEE. V was pared by 4 bases and J by 3 bases, with 11 bases between. In DNA form, the CDR3 reads TGTGCCAGCAGCCCCCGAGGTTTCTACGAGCAGTACTTC. This translates into CASSPRGFYEQYF.

The rearrangement links TRBV21-1 to TRBJ2-2; TRBD2, as called in the table, went unchecked against the DNA. TRBV21-1 is assigned pseudogene status. The CDR3 has 20 amino acids. CDR3 residues: CASSKCGKAGGHPNTGELFF. The CDR3, as DNA: TGTGCCAGCAGCAAATGCGGGAAAGCGGGGGGACACCCAAACACCGGGGAGCTGTTTTTT.

CDR3 DNA: TGTGCCAGCAGCTTGTGGTCCCTATTCCAAACGCAAGGCTACACCTTC. Its translation: CASSLWSLFQTQGYTF. V gene TRBV5-6 combines with J gene TRBJ1-2; D unresolved. The CDR3 extends over 16 amino acids. Germline loops: CDR1 SGHDT, CDR2 YYEEEE. The V and J ends lost 1 base and 8 bases respectively, with 21 bases between them.

V gene TRBV4-3 combines with J gene TRBJ1-2, with no clear D. Germline CDR1 LGHNA, CDR2 YSLEER. The CDR3 totals 14 residues. The V end lost 1 base, the J end lost 6 bases, and 12 bases lay between the germline ends. CDR3: CASSQGTAGDGYTF. The CDR3 DNA sequence: TGCGCCAGCAGCCAAGGAACGGCCGGAGATGGCTACACCTTC.

The chain combines TRBV3-1 (or the pseudogene TRBV3-2) with TRBJ1-2; 7 nucleotides match TRBD1. The V gene's germline CDR1 is LGHDT and CDR2 YNNKEL (reference sequence). With V trimmed by 4 bases and J by 1 base, 9 bases remained unmatched. There are 16 residues in the CDR3. CDR3 loop: CASSRGKTGLNYGYTF. CDR3 DNA: TGTGCCAGCAGCCGGGGGAAGACAGGGCTTAACTATGGCTACACCTTC.

This chain uses TRBV18 with TRBJ2-7, with TRBD1 as a possible D gene (6 bases). Trimming stripped 3 bases from V and 0 bases from J, with 12 bases between. The CDR3 has 15 residues. CDR1 KGHSH and CDR2 LQKENI come from the germline V gene. CDR3 amino acids: CASSPATGSSYEQYF. For the CDR3, the DNA is TGTGCCAGCTCACCTGCGACAGGATCCTCCTACGAGCAGTACTTC.

The chain combines TRBV29-1 with TRBJ1-3, with D hard to call. The CDR3 extends over 11 amino acids. Trimming removed 2 bases from V and 8 bases from J, with 7 bases in between. Germline V gives CDR1 SQVTM, CDR2 ANQGSEA. CDR3 DNA sequence: TGCAGCGTTGAATATCGAGACACCATATATTTT. Residues: CSVEYRDTIYF. Drawing the rest from reference TRBV29-1 and TRBJ1-3, the complete variable domain is SAVISQKPSRDICQRGTSLTIQCQVDSQVTMMFWYRQQPGQSLTLIATANQGSEATYESGFVIDKFPISRPNLTFSTLTVSNMSPEDSSIYLCSVEYRDTIYFGEGSWLTVV.

This clone was counted between two and nine times. This chain connects TRBV10-3 to TRBJ1-1, with D perhaps TRBD1 (6 bases). CDR3 length: 16 residues. V lost 6 bases to trimming and J lost 1 base, with 18 bases between them. Germline-derived CDR1 and CDR2 are ENHRY and SYGVKD. CDR3 coding DNA: TGTGCCATCAGCCAGCTGGTCCAGGGGAGGAACACTGAAGCTTTCTTT. Its protein product is CAISQLVQGRNTEAFF.

The chain employs TRBV12-3 or TRBV12-4 and TRBJ1-1; D might be TRBD1 (6 bases). The CDR3 runs 13 residues. V was trimmed by 6 bases and J by 1 base, leaving 9 bases between them. The CDR3 protein is CASRLQGNTEAFF. As DNA, the CDR3 is TGTGCCAGCAGGCTACAGGGGAACACTGAAGCTTTCTTT.

This chain uses TRBV7-8 with TRBJ2-2; D gene unclear. The V and J ends lost 1 base and 5 bases respectively, with 8 bases between them. CDR1 SGHVS and CDR2 FQNEAQ come from the germline V gene. The CDR3 spans 14 residues. CDR3 residues: CASSLVVLTGELFF. For the CDR3, the DNA is TGTGCCAGCAGCTTAGTAGTTCTAACCGGGGAGCTGTTTTTT.

The J gene is TRBJ1-1, the V gene TRBV21-1. TRBV21-1 is a known pseudogene. The CDR3 runs to 11 residues. The CDR3 protein is CASSRGIEAFF. The CDR3 DNA reads TGTGCCAGCAGCAGAGGAATTGAAGCTTTCTTT.

This clone was found once. The CDR3 coding sequence is TGTGCCAGCTCACCCTCCGGGACAGCCGGGACTGGAAACACCATATATTTT. This sequence encodes CASSPSGTAGTGNTIYF. V is TRBV18 and J is TRBJ1-3, with TRBD1 matching over 7 bases. This CDR3 comprises 17 residues. Germline CDR1 is KGHSH and CDR2 is LQKENI. V lost 3 bases, J lost 2 bases, and 10 bases stayed unmatched.

The genes are TRBV5-8 and TRBJ1-1; 10 nucleotides align to TRBD1. This CDR3 has 14 amino acids. V lost 4 bases and J lost 10; bases outside the gene matches: 10. Looked up from germline, CDR1 is SGHTS and CDR2 is YDEGEE. The CDR3 reads CASSLDRGRGVAFF. The CDR3 DNA is TGTGCCAGCAGCCTCGACAGGGGGCGGGGGGTAGCTTTCTTT.

The gene calls are TRBV14 and TRBJ2-2; D is perhaps TRBD1 (6 bases). Germline CDR1 and CDR2: SGHDN and FVKESK. The CDR3 is made up of 14 amino acids. Trimming took 6 bases from V and 6 from J, leaving 14 bases between them. In DNA, the CDR3 is TGTGCCAGCAGACGTACAGGGACGGCCGGGGAGCTGTTTTTT. Its translation is CASRRTGTAGELFF.

The rearrangement uses TRBV4-3 and TRBJ2-2; 9 bases align to TRBD2. Trimming removed 1 base from V and 0 bases from J; junction bases left unmatched: 3. This CDR3 has 17 amino acids. In germline, CDR1 is LGHNA, CDR2 YSLEER. CDR3 coding DNA: TGCGCCAGCAGCCAAGGCGTAGCGGGAGCGAACACCGGGGAGCTGTTTTTT. It codes for CASSQGVAGANTGELFF.

The chain carries TRBV7-2 and TRBJ1-3, with TRBD1 matching 9 bases. V lost 3 bases to trimming and J lost 5 bases; unmatched junction nucleotides: 5. The length of the CDR3 is 15 residues. Germline values: CDR1 SGHTA, CDR2 FQGNSA. The CDR3 DNA reads as TGTGCCAGCAGCTTCCCGGACAGGGGAAGAAACACCATATATTTT. Protein sequence: CASSFPDRGRNTIYF. The variable domain in full, with the rest retrieved from reference TRBV7-2 and TRBJ1-3, is GAGVSQSPSNKVTEKGKDVELRCDPISGHTALYWYRQSLGQGLEFLIYFQGNSAPDKSGLPSDRFSAERTGGSVSTLTIQRTQQEDSAVYLCASSFPDRGRNTIYFGEGSWLTVV.

This clone has only one observation. The V gene is TRBV18, the J gene TRBJ2-7; D possibly corresponds to TRBD1 (5 bases). This CDR3 region has 13 residues. The germline V gene has CDR1 KGHSH and CDR2 LQKENI. V lost 3 bases and J 1 base, leaving 7 bases between the germline ends. The CDR3, as DNA: TGTGCCAGCTCACCGGACAAGTCCTACGAGCAGTACTTC. Its protein is CASSPDKSYEQYF.

This rearrangement joins TRBV9 to TRBJ2-1, with 8 nucleotides matching TRBD2. Germline CDR1 reads SGDLS; CDR2 reads YYNGEE. The CDR3 has 16 residues. The V and J ends lost 1 base and 5 bases, in that order; junction bases with no gene match: 8. In DNA form, the CDR3 reads TGTGCCAGCAGCGTATTGCAACTAGCGGCTAACAATGAGCAGTTCTTC. Protein product: CASSVLQLAANNEQFF.

This clone was recorded a few times. The chain links TRBV6-5 to TRBJ1-2; D gene uncertain. CDR1 is MNHEY, CDR2 SVGAGI, per germline. V shed 0 bases and J shed 7 bases, with 9 bases lying between them. The CDR3 runs to 13 residues. The CDR3 bases are TGTGCCAGCAGTTACTCGGGAGGCAGTGGCTACACCTTC. It codes for CASSYSGGSGYTF.

This rearrangement joins TRBV10-3 to TRBJ1-5; 9 bases are shared with TRBD1. Per germline, CDR1 ENHRY and CDR2 SYGVKD. The CDR3 is made up of 14 amino acids. The trim removed 4 bases at V and 3 bases at J, leaving 1 base unmatched. The chain's CDR3 is CAISGDRDNQPQHF. Here the CDR3 DNA reads TGTGCCATCAGTGGGGACAGGGACAATCAGCCCCAGCATTTT.